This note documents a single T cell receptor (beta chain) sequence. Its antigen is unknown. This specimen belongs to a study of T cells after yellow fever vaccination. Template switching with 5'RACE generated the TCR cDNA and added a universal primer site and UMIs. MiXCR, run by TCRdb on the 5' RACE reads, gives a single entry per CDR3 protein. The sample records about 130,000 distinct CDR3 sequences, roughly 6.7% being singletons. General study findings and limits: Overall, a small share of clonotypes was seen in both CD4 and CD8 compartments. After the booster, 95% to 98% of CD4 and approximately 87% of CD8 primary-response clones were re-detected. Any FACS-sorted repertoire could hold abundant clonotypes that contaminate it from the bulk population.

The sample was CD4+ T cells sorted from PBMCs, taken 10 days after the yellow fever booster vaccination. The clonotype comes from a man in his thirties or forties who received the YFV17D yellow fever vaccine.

The CDR3 DNA follows: TGCAGTGCTAGCGGGAATCCGAACAACATTCAGTACTTC. Translating gives CSASGNPNNIQYF. The chain uses TRBV20-1 and TRBJ2-4, with TRBD2 as a possible D gene (5 bases). The ends were cut back, 3 bases at V and 7 bases at J, with 13 bases in the middle. Germline CDR1 and CDR2: DFQATT and SNEGSKA (reference sequence). CDR3 length equals 13 residues.